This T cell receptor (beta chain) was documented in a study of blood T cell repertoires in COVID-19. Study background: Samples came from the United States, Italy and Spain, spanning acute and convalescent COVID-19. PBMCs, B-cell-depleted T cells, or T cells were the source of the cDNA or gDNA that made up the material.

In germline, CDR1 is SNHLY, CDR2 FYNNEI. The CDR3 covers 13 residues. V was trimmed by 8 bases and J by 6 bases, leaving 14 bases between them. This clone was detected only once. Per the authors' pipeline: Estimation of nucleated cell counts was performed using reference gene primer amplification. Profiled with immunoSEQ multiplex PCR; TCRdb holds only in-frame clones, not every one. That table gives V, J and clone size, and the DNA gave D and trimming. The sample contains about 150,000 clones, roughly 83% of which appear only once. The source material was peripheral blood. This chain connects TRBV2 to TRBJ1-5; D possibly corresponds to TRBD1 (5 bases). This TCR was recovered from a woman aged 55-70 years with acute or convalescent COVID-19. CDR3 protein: CASWGGSGQPQHF. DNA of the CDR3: TGTGCCAGCTGGGGGGGGTCTGGTCAGCCCCAGCATTTT.